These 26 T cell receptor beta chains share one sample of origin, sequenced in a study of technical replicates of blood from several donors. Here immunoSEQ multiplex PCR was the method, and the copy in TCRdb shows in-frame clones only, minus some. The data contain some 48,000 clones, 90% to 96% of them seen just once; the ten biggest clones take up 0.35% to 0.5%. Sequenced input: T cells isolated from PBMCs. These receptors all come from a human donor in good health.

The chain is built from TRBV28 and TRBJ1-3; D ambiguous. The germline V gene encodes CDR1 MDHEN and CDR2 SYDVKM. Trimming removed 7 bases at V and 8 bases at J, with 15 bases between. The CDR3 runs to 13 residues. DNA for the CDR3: TGTGCCAGCACTGCCCCCTCTACGGACACCATATATTTT. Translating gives CASTAPSTDTIYF.

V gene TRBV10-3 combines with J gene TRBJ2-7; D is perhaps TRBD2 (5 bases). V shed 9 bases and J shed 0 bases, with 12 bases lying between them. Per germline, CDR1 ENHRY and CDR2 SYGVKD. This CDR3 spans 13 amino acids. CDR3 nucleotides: TGTGCCATTGGACTCCCAAGCTCCTACGAGCAGTACTTC. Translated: CAIGLPSSYEQYF.

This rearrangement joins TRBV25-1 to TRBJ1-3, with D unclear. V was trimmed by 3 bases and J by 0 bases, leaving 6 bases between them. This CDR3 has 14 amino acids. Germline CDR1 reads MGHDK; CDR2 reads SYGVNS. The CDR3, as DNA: TGTGCCAGCAGTGATTTCCGCTCTGGAAACACCATATATTTT. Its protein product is CASSDFRSGNTIYF.

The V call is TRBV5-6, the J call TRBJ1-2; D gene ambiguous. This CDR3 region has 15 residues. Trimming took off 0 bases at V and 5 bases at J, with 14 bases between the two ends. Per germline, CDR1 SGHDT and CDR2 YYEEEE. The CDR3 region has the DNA TGTGCCAGCAGCTTGGTCTCGGGTCTGCTTTATGGCTACACCTTC. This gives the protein CASSLVSGLLYGYTF.

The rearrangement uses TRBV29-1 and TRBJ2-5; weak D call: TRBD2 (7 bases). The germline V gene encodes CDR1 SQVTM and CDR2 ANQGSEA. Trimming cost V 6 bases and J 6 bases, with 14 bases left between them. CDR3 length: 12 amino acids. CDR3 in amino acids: CSVLTGTKTQYF. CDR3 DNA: TGCAGCGTACTTACAGGGACTAAGACCCAGTACTTC.

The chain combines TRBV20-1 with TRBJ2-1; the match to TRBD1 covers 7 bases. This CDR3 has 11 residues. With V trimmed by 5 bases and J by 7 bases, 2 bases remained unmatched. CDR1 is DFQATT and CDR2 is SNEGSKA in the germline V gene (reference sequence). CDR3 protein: CSAPRGNEQFF. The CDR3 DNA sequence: TGCAGTGCTCCCAGGGGGAATGAGCAGTTCTTC.

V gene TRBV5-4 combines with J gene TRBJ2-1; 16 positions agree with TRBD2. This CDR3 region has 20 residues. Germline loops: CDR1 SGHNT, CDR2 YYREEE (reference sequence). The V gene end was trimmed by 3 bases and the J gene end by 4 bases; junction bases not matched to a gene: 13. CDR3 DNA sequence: TGTGCCAGCAGCTCGACACCGAGGGGACTAGCGGGAGGGAGATACAATGAGCAGTTCTTC. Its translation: CASSSTPRGLAGGRYNEQFF.

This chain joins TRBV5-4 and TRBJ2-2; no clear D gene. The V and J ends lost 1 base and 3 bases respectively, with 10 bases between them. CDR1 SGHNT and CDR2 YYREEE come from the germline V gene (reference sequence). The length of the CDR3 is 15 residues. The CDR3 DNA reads TGTGCCAGCAGCTTGTCCCTAGAATACACCGGGGAGCTGTTTTTT. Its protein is CASSLSLEYTGELFF.

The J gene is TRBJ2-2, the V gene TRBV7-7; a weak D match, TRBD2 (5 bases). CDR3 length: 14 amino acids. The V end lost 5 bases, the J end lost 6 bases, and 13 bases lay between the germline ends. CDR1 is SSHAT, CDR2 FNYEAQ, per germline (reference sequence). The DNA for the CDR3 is TGTGCCAGCAGCACCTACACTAGACCCGGGGAGCTGTTTTTT. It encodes CASSTYTRPGELFF.

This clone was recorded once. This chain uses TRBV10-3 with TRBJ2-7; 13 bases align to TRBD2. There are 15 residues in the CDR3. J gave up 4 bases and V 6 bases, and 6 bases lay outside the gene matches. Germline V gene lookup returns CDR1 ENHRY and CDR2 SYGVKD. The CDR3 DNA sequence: TGTGCCATCAGCCCCGGGACTAGCGGGAATTACGAGCAGTACTTC. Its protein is CAISPGTSGNYEQYF.

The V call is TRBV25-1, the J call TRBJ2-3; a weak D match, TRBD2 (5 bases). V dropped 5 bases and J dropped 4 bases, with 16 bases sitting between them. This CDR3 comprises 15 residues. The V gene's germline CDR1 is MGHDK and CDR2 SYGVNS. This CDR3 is CASSLFGMGADTQYF. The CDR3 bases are TGTGCCAGCAGTCTCTTCGGAATGGGAGCAGATACGCAGTATTTT.

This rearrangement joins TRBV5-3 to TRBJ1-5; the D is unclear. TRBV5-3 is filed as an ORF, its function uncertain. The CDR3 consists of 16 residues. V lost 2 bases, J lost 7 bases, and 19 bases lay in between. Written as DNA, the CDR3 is TGTGCCAGAAGCTTTATAGTCCCGTTCTCGAGCCAGCCCCAGCATTTT. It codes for CARSFIVPFSSQPQHF.

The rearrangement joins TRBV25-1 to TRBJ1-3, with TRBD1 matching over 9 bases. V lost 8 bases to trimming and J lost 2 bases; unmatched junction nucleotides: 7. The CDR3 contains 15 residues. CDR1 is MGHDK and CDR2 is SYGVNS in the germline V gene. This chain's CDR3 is CASGPGQGPGNTIYF. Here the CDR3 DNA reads TGTGCCAGCGGGCCGGGACAGGGACCTGGAAACACCATATATTTT.

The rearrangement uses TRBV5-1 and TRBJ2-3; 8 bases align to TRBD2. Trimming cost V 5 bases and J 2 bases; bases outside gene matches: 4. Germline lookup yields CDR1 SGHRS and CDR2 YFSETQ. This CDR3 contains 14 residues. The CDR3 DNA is TGCGCCAGCAGGCTAGCGGGCCTCACAGATACGCAGTATTTT. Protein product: CASRLAGLTDTQYF.

The CDR3 spells CAASGTGVTEAFF. The CDR3 nucleotides are TGTGCCGCCTCCGGGACAGGGGTCACTGAAGCTTTCTTT. The genes are TRBV6-6 and TRBJ1-1; TRBD1 agrees at 10 bases. J was trimmed by 4 bases and V by 11 bases; bases with no gene match: 7. The germline V gene encodes CDR1 MNHNY and CDR2 SVGAGI (reference sequence). This CDR3 spans 13 amino acids.

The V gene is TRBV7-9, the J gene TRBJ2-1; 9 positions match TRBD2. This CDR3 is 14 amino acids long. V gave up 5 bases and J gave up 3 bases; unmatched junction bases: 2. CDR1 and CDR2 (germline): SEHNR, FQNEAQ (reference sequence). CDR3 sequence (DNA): TGTGCCAGCAGCCTGACTAGCGGCTACAATGAGCAGTTCTTC. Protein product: CASSLTSGYNEQFF.

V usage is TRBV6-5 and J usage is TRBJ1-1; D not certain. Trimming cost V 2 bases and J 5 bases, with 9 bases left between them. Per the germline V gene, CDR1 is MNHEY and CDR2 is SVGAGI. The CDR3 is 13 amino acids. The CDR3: CASSYVGRTEAFF. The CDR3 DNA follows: TGTGCCAGCAGTTACGTCGGGAGGACTGAAGCTTTCTTT.

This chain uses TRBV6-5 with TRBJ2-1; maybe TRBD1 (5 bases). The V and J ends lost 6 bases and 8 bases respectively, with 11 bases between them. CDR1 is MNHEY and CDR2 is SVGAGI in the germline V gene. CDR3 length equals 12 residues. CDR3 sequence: CASRQQVYEQFF. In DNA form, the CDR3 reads TGTGCCAGCAGACAACAGGTGTATGAGCAGTTCTTC.

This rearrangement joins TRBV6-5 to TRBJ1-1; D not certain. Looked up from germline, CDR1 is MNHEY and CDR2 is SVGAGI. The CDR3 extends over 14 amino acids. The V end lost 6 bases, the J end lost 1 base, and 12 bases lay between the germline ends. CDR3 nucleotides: TGTGCCAGCAGGAAACAAGGGAGGAACACTGAAGCTTTCTTT. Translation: CASRKQGRNTEAFF.

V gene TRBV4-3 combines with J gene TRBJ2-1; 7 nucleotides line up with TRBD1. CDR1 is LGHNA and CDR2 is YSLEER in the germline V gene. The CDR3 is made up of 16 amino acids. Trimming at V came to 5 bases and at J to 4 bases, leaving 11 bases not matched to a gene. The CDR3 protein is CASSGYTRGQYNEQFF. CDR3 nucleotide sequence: TGCGCCAGCAGCGGCTATACACGGGGACAGTACAATGAGCAGTTCTTC.

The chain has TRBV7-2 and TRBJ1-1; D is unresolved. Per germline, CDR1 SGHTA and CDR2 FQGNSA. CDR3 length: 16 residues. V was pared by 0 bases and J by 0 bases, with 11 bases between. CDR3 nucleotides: TGTGCCAGCAGCTTAGCGCAGGAGGGTCTGAACACTGAAGCTTTCTTT. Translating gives CASSLAQEGLNTEAFF. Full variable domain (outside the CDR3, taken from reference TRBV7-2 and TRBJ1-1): GAGVSQSPSNKVTEKGKDVELRCDPISGHTALYWYRQSLGQGLEFLIYFQGNSAPDKSGLPSDRFSAERTGGSVSTLTIQRTQQEDSAVYLCASSLAQEGLNTEAFFGQGTRLTVV.

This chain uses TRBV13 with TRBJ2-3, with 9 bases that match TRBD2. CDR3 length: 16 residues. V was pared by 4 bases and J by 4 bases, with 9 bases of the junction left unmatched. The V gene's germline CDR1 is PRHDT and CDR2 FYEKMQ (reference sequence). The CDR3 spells CASSYWTSVHPDTQYF. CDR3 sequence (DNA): TGTGCCAGCAGCTATTGGACTAGCGTCCATCCAGATACGCAGTATTTT.

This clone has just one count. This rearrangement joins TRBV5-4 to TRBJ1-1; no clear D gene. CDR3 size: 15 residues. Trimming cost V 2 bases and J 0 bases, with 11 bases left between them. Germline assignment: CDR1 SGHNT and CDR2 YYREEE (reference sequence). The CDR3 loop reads CASSFGLALNTEAFF. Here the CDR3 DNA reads TGTGCCAGCAGCTTTGGGCTGGCCTTGAACACTGAAGCTTTCTTT.

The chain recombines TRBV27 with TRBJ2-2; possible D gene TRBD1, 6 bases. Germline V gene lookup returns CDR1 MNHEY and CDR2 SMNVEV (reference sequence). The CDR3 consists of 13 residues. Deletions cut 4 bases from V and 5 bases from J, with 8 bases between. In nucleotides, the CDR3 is TGTGCCAGCAGTTGGACAGTAACCGGGGAGCTGTTTTTT. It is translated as CASSWTVTGELFF.

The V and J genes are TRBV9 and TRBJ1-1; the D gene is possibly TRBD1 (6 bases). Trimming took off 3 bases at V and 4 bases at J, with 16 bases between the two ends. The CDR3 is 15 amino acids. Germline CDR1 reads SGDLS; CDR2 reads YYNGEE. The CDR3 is CASSAQAGAGTEAFF. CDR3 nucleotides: TGTGCCAGCAGCGCCCAGGCAGGGGCAGGCACTGAAGCTTTCTTT.

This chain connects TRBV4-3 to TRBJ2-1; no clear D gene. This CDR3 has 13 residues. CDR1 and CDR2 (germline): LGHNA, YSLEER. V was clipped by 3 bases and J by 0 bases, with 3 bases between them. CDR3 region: CASSHGSYNEQFF. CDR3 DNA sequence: TGCGCCAGCAGCCACGGCTCCTACAATGAGCAGTTCTTC.